This T cell receptor (beta chain) originates from a study of response to subunit inactivated influenza vaccine. The study's findings and limits: The authors suggested that every seasonal influenza vaccination recruits few new T cells.

A note on this clonotype: Its specificity is unknown.

A single record per CDR3 protein comes from TCRdb applying MiXCR to the RT-PCR reads. The sample lists about 180,000 distinct CDR3 sequences, about 9.3% seen once, with about a tenth in the top ten. V lost 7 bases and J lost 1, with 14 bases in between. CDR3 size: 14 residues. Germline V gene data show CDR1 as MDHEN and CDR2 as SYDVKM. This chain connects TRBV28 to TRBJ2-7, with D maybe TRBD2 (6 bases). The sequenced sample was non-naive T cells sorted from PBMCs, obtained on the day of vaccination. The source of this sequence is a man in his fifties who received an inactivated influenza vaccine. This CDR3 is CASTLTGGSYEQYF. As DNA, the CDR3 is TGTGCCAGCACCCTAACCGGGGGATCCTACGAGCAGTACTTC. Based on the CDR3 plus reference TRBV28 and TRBJ2-7, the full variable domain is DVKVTQSSRYLVKRTGEKVFLECVQDMDHENMFWYRQDPGLGLRLIYFSYDVKMKEKGDIPEGYSVSREKKERFSLILESASTNQTSMYLCASTLTGGSYEQYFGPGTRLTVT.